The 10 T cell receptor beta chains listed next were all sequenced from one sample in a study of cytomegalovirus exposure and HLA in healthy donors. In the PCR, 60 Vbeta and 13 Jbeta primers were used. Profiling relied on immunoSEQ multiplex PCR, and the TCRdb table lists in-frame clones only, not all of them. The data show about 150,000 clones, approximately 80% seen once. The material sequenced was PBMCs. These TCRs come from a young woman in good health and CMV-seronegative.

This clone occurred a few times. This sequence joins TRBV9 and TRBJ2-3; D is ambiguous. The length of the CDR3 is 13 residues. V was clipped by 2 bases and J by 1 base, with 5 bases between them. CDR1 and CDR2 from the germline V gene are SGDLS and YYNGEE. The DNA of the CDR3 is TGTGCCAGCAGCGTCCAGGGCACAGATACGCAGTATTTT. It is translated as CASSVQGTDTQYF.

Of note for this clone: The same CDR3 also results from other DNA sequences found in this sample. The chain has TRBV29-1 and TRBJ1-2, with D tentatively TRBD1 (5 bases). This CDR3 contains 11 residues. CDR1 is SQVTM and CDR2 is ANQGSEA in the germline V gene. The V end was cut by 3 bases, the J end by 8 bases, with 10 bases between. The DNA for the CDR3 is TGCAGCGTTGATAGGGGTTACGGCTACACCTTC. Encoded protein: CSVDRGYGYTF.

J is TRBJ1-1 and V is TRBV6-1, with 8 bases that match TRBD1. J lost 4 bases, V lost 0 bases, and 4 bases had no gene match. This CDR3 region has 15 residues. Germline values: CDR1 MNHNS, CDR2 SASEGT. This CDR3 reads CASSEATGVGTEAFF. CDR3 nucleotide sequence: TGTGCCAGCAGTGAAGCGACAGGGGTGGGCACTGAAGCTTTCTTT.

V is TRBV28 and J is TRBJ2-5; 7 bases are shared with TRBD2. V dropped 5 bases and J dropped 7; count of bases not matched to a gene: 10. The CDR3 has 14 amino acids. From germline, CDR1 is MDHEN and CDR2 SYDVKM. This CDR3 is CASSGFAGDGTQYF. In DNA, the CDR3 is TGTGCCAGCAGTGGGTTTGCGGGGGATGGGACCCAGTACTTC.

The chain has TRBV4-1 and TRBJ1-2; 8 positions match TRBD1. The V gene end was trimmed by 4 bases and the J gene end by 7 bases; junction bases not matched to a gene: 8. The CDR3 is made up of 14 amino acids. Germline loops: CDR1 MGHRA, CDR2 YSYEKL. The CDR3 sequence is CASSRSGGDLGYTF. CDR3 in DNA: TGCGCCAGCAGCCGGTCAGGGGGCGACCTTGGCTACACCTTC.

V is TRBV7-9 and J is TRBJ1-5; D perhaps matches TRBD1 (6 bases). The CDR3 is made up of 14 amino acids. Germline CDR1 SEHNR, CDR2 FQNEAQ (reference sequence). V was cut by 1 base and J by 4 bases, with 8 bases left in between. In DNA form, the CDR3 reads TGTGCCAGCAGCTTAGAAGGGGGAAATCAGCCCCAGCATTTT. Translation gives CASSLEGGNQPQHF.

This clone was counted between two and nine times. This chain joins TRBV14 and TRBJ1-4; perhaps TRBD1 as D (5 bases). This CDR3 is built from 15 residues. Trimming took 4 bases from V and 3 from J, leaving 12 bases between them. The germline CDR1 and CDR2 sequences are SGHDN and FVKESK. This CDR3 reads CASSRRDSANEKLFF. The DNA of the CDR3 is TGTGCCAGCAGCCGCCGGGACTCAGCTAATGAAAAACTGTTTTTT.

The rearrangement links TRBV5-4 to TRBJ2-1, with TRBD1 matching over 10 bases. Germline-derived CDR1 and CDR2 are SGHNT and YYREEE (reference sequence). The CDR3 is 15 residues long. V shed 4 bases, J shed 5 bases, and the junction held 6 bases outside the gene matches. CDR3 DNA: TGTGCCAGCAGCCCTGGACAGGGGGGCAACAATGAGCAGTTCTTC. This sequence encodes CASSPGQGGNNEQFF.

V is TRBV18 and J is TRBJ2-5, with D tentatively TRBD2 (5 bases). The assigned J gene may be wrong: the sequence end matches TRBJ2-7 better. The CDR3 consists of 12 residues. Per germline, CDR1 KGHSH and CDR2 LQKENI. CDR3 sequence: CASSPAGNEQYF. The CDR3 DNA reads TGTGCCAGCTCACCAGCCGGGAACGAGCAGTACTTC.

The V call is TRBV2, the J call TRBJ1-1, with a tentative D call TRBD1 (5 bases). The CDR3 consists of 13 residues. The germline gives CDR1 SNHLY, CDR2 FYNNEI. Trimming left V 10 bases short and J 1 base short, with 13 bases between. The CDR3 nucleotides read TGTGCCACCACTGTAGGGGAGAACACTGAAGCTTTCTTT. Amino acids: CATTVGENTEAFF.